This TCR beta chain was sequenced in a study of T cells after yellow fever vaccination. Broader study findings: The study re-detected most primary-vaccination clones after the booster (around 96% CD4, roughly 90% CD8).

On this clonotype: Its specificity is not known.

One entry per CDR3 protein results from TCRdb running MiXCR on the 5' RACE reads. Counted here are around 530,000 distinct CDR3 sequences, about a sixth occurring once; the ten biggest clones make up 17%. The sequence came from a man aged 18 to 29 who received the YFV17D yellow fever vaccine. This specimen was PBMCs, taken around 5 days after the first yellow fever vaccination.

The CDR3 coding sequence is TGTGCTAGTGGTTTGACTAGCGGGGGGGCCTCCTACAATGAGCAGTTCTTC. This sequence encodes CASGLTSGGASYNEQFF. The genes are TRBV12-5 and TRBJ2-1; 13 nucleotides match TRBD2. The junction had 1 base not matched to a gene; V was cut back by 2 bases and J by 0 bases. The germline V gene has CDR1 LGHNT and CDR2 FRNRAP. The CDR3 has 17 residues. The complete variable domain, with remaining parts taken from reference TRBV12-5 and TRBJ2-1, reads DARVTQTPRHKVTEMGQEVTMRCQPILGHNTVFWYRQTMMQGLELLAYFRNRAPLDDSGMPKDRFSAEMPDATLATLKIQPSEPRDSAVYFCASGLTSGGASYNEQFFGPGTRLTVL.